A selection of T cell receptor beta chains follows, all from one sample in a study of cytomegalovirus exposure and HLA in healthy donors. Clones were sequenced by immunoSEQ multiplex PCR, and TCRdb holds only the in-frame ones, with some missing. The sample includes fewer than 350,000 clones, 70% to 90% of them seen just once. Sequencing was performed on PBMCs. The receptors were gathered from a woman under 30 in good health and CMV-seronegative. CDR3s include the opening cysteine and the closing phenylalanine or tryptophan. The D gene is left open where the match is weak. Where a row states a size, it is once, few, many or the class of an expanded clone; other rows omit it.

-	-	TRBV18	TRBJ1-2	TGTGCCAGCTCACCACGAAGGGAGGATGACTACACCTTC	CASSPRREDDYTF
-	-	TRBV18	TRBJ2-7	TGTGCCAGCTCACCCCGCCAGGGTCAAGGATCCTACGAGCAGTACTTC	CASSPRQGQGSYEQYF
-	TRBD1	TRBV27	TRBJ1-6	TGTGCCAGCAGTCAGAACAGGGGCAAGTATAATTCCCCCCTCCACTTT	CASSQNRGKYNSPLHF
-	-	TRBV25-1	TRBJ1-1	TGTGCCAGCAGTGGAGGTGCTGAAGCTTTCTTT	CASSGGAEAFF
-	-	TRBV19	TRBJ2-7	TGTGCCAGTAGTATCAGCAGGGCCTACGAGCAGTACTTC	CASSISRAYEQYF
-	-	TRBV5-6	TRBJ2-5	TGTGCCAGCAGCTCTGTAGCGGACCCGTACCAAGAGACCCAGTACTTC	CASSSVADPYQETQYF
-	TRBD2	TRBV19	TRBJ2-7	TGTGCCAGTAGCCCCGGCGGGGGGGCCTACGAGCAGTACTTC	CASSPGGGAYEQYF
-	-	TRBV5-1	TRBJ1-1	TGCGCCAGCAGCTGGGGAGGGGCGGGGGACACTGAAGCTTTCTTT	CASSWGGAGDTEAFF
once	-	TRBV28	TRBJ1-2	TGTGCCAGCAGTTTAAGGGAGGGGAACTATGGCTACACCTTC	CASSLREGNYGYTF
-	-	TRBV30	TRBJ2-3	TGTGCCTGGGCCCCGCTAGTATCAGATACGCAGTATTTT	CAWAPLVSDTQYF
-	TRBD2	TRBV7-6	TRBJ2-3	TGTGCCAGCAGCTTCGGGGGGGCTGGCACAGATACGCAGTATTTT	CASSFGGAGTDTQYF
-	-	TRBV15	TRBJ1-5	TGTGCCACCAGAAGGGACTTCAATCAGCCCCAGCATTTT	CATRRDFNQPQHF
-	TRBD2	TRBV5-4	TRBJ2-5	TGTGCCAGCAGCTTGGCCGGGACTAGCGGGATAGGGACCCAGTACTTC	CASSLAGTSGIGTQYF
-	-	TRBV11-2	TRBJ1-2	TGTGCCAGCAGCCCGATCACAGGGAACTATGGCTACACCTTC	CASSPITGNYGYTF
-	-	TRBV7-9	TRBJ2-7	TGTGCCAGCCACCCAGCCGGGATCAGCTCCTACGAGCAGTACTTC	CASHPAGISSYEQYF
few	-	TRBV6-1	TRBJ1-1	TGTGCCAGCAGTGAACCCCCGGCGGCACACTGGCAAACTGAAGCTTTCTTT	CASSEPPAAHWQTEAFF
few	-	TRBV19	TRBJ2-7	TGTGCCAGTAGTATGACGGACTCCTGGGACGAGCAGTACTTC	CASSMTDSWDEQYF
-	TRBD2	TRBV9	TRBJ2-7	TGTGCCAGCAGCGGTAGCGGGGGGCCATCCTACGAGCAGTACTTC	CASSGSGGPSYEQYF
-	-	TRBV9	TRBJ2-3	TGTGCCAGCAGCGTGACAGGTTTGCTCCACACAGATACGCAGTATTTT	CASSVTGLLHTDTQYF
-	-	TRBV2	TRBJ1-5	TGTGCCAGCAGTAAACAGAAGAATAGCAATCAGCCCCAGCATTTT	CASSKQKNSNQPQHF
-	-	TRBV11-3	TRBJ1-5	TGTGCCAGCAGCTTAGCGCCCCGGGGGAAAAGGACCTATAGCAATCAGCCCCAGCATTTT	CASSLAPRGKRTYSNQPQHF
-	-	TRBV15	TRBJ1-4	TGTGCCACTACGTTAAGCTACAATGAAAAACTGTTTTTT	CATTLSYNEKLFF
-	-	TRBV5-1	TRBJ2-7	TGCGCCAGCAGCTTGGGGTCAGCCTACGAGCAGTACTTC	CASSLGSAYEQYF
-	TRBD1	TRBV5-4	TRBJ2-7	TGTGCCAGCTCAACACAGGGGAGCTCCTACGAGCAGTACTTC	CASSTQGSSYEQYF
-	-	TRBV6-6	TRBJ1-6	TGTGCCAGCAGTTCCCCGGAGTACTCACCCCTCCACTTT	CASSSPEYSPLHF
-	-	TRBV15	TRBJ2-1	TGTGCCACCAGCGTTCTTAACAGGTTACCCTACAATGAGCAGTTCTTC	CATSVLNRLPYNEQFF
-	TRBD1	TRBV2	TRBJ1-5	TGTGCCAGCGCTCGTTTTGGAACCGGGACAGGGGATAGACCTCAGCCCCAGCATTTT	CASARFGTGTGDRPQPQHF
-	TRBD2	TRBV7-2	TRBJ2-5	TGTGCCAGCAGCTTGAGTGCGAGCGGGGGGGCGAGAAGGGAGACCCAGTACTTC	CASSLSASGGARRETQYF
-	TRBD1	TRBV5-6	TRBJ1-6	TGTGCCAGCAGCTCCCGGGACAGGGTATACTCACCCCTCCACTTT	CASSSRDRVYSPLHF
-	-	TRBV5-6	TRBJ1-1	TGTGCCAGCAGCCCCGGTCGGGGGTTGAGAGGGAACACTGAAGCTTTCTTT	CASSPGRGLRGNTEAFF
-	TRBD2	TRBV15	TRBJ2-1	TGTGCCACCAGCAGTAGTAGCGGGGGTTACAATGAGCAGTTCTTC	CATSSSSGGYNEQFF
-	-	TRBV7-9	TRBJ2-1	TGTGCCAGCAGCTTATGGGACACCCACAATGAGCAGTTCTTC	CASSLWDTHNEQFF
-	TRBD1	TRBV4-1	TRBJ1-2	TGCGCCAGCAGCCAATACGCAGGGGGCAACTATGGCTACACCTTC	CASSQYAGGNYGYTF
-	TRBD2	TRBV7-9	TRBJ2-7	TGTGCCAGCAGCCGATCGGGGGGTACCTACGAGCAGTACTTC	CASSRSGGTYEQYF
-	TRBD1	TRBV5-1	TRBJ1-6	TGCGCCAGCACAGTACAGGGGAGCTCCTATAATTCACCCCTCCACTTT	CASTVQGSSYNSPLHF
few	TRBD2	TRBV6-4	TRBJ2-1	TGTGCCAGCAGCGCCATGGGCGGGGGGGCCGGTGAGCAGTTCTTC	CASSAMGGGAGEQFF
once	-	TRBV6-6	TRBJ2-2	TGTGCCAGCAGCCCCTTCCCCCGCAGGGAAATCGGGGAGCTGTTTTTT	CASSPFPRREIGELFF
-	TRBD2	TRBV27	TRBJ2-3	TGTGCCAGCAGCTCGGGACTAGCGATAGATACGCAGTATTTT	CASSSGLAIDTQYF
once	TRBD1	TRBV6-5	TRBJ1-1	TGTGCCAGCAGCATGGGACAGGCGAACACTGAAGCTTTCTTT	CASSMGQANTEAFF
-	TRBD1	TRBV10-2	TRBJ1-1	TGCGCCAGCAGAGAGGCCGGGACAGGGTTCACTGAAGCTTTCTTT	CASREAGTGFTEAFF
few	TRBD2	TRBV7-2	TRBJ2-2	TGTGCCAGCAGCCGTTCCAGCGGGGGGGCGAAAGCCGGGGAGCTGTTTTTT	CASSRSSGGAKAGELFF
-	TRBD1	TRBV10-3	TRBJ1-1	TGTGCCATCACCCAAGGGGACAGGGCAACGATGAACACTGAAGCTTTCTTT	CAITQGDRATMNTEAFF